This TCR beta chain was recovered during a study of blood T cell repertoires in COVID-19. The overall study: Sites in the United States, Italy and Spain provided acute and convalescent COVID-19 samples. The cDNA or gDNA used as material had been derived from T cells, B-cell-depleted T cells, or PBMCs.

Germline assignment: CDR1 MDHEN and CDR2 SYDVKM. The CDR3 has 15 residues. V lost 6 bases and J lost 3, with 16 bases in between. How the authors handled the data: From reference gene primer amplification, estimates of nucleated cell counts were derived. Assay used: immunoSEQ multiplex PCR; TCRdb lists only in-frame clones, some missing. That table furnishes V, J and clone size, whereas the DNA furnished D and trimming. This table has 340,000 or so clones, around nine tenths appearing once. The gene calls are TRBV28 and TRBJ2-3, with D tentatively TRBD2 (6 bases). The source is a man aged 50 to 59 with active or convalescent COVID-19. Material: peripheral blood. Written as DNA, the CDR3 is TGTGCCAGCAGAAGTTTCGCGGGAAGTACAGATACGCAGTATTTT. Protein sequence: CASRSFAGSTDTQYF.